Described below is a single T cell receptor (beta chain) sequence and its context. Its antigen is currently unknown. CDR1 and CDR2 from the germline V gene are MNHEY and SMNVEV (reference sequence). The trim removed 8 bases at V and 7 bases at J, leaving 8 bases unmatched. This CDR3 spans 14 amino acids. This sample is part of a study of cytomegalovirus exposure and HLA in healthy donors. Points from the study as a whole: Altogether, 150 to 200 TCR beta chains were recorded as cytomegalovirus-associated.

Clones were sequenced by immunoSEQ multiplex PCR, and TCRdb holds only the in-frame ones, with some missing. The table records under 250,000 clones, around nine tenths of them present only once. Material for sequencing was PBMCs. The chain carries TRBV27 and TRBJ2-1; TRBD1 agrees at 10 bases. This clonotype was sampled from a man younger than 35 in good health and CMV-seronegative. For the CDR3, the DNA is TGTGCCAGCTGTAGGACAGGGGGTGCGAATGAGCAGTTCTTC. Residues: CASCRTGGANEQFF.